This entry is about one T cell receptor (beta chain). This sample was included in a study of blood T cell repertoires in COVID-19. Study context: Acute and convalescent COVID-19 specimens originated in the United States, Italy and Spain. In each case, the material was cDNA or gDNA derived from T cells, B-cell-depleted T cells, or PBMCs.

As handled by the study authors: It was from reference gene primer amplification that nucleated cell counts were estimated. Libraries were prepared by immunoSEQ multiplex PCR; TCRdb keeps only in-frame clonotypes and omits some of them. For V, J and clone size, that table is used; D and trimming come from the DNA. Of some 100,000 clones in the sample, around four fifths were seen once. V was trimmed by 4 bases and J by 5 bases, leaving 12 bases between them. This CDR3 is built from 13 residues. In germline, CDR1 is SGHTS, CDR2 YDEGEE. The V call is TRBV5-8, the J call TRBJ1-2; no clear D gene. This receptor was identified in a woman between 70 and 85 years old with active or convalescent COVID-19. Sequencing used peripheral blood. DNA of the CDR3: TGTGCCAGCAGCCCCCGCGGTGGGTATGGCTACACCTTC. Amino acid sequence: CASSPRGGYGYTF.